This T cell receptor (beta chain) was captured in a study of cytomegalovirus exposure and HLA in healthy donors. Study summary: An early data release held around 80 million unique TCRs from HLA-typed donors.

Points on this clone: What it binds is unknown.

The CDR3 sequence is 14 residues long. Trimming removed 5 bases from V and 9 bases from J, with 17 bases in between. Germline V gene data show CDR1 as SEHNR and CDR2 as FQNEAQ (reference sequence). Vbeta (60) and Jbeta (13) primers were used in the PCR. Sequencing used immunoSEQ multiplex PCR; TCRdb keeps in-frame clones, though not all of them. This table holds 150,000 to 200,000 clones, about 80% found once. Points from the study as a whole: Later analysis revealed greater clonal expansion in HLA-associated TCR beta chains than in equally common others. The study labeled fewer than 200 TCR beta chains cytomegalovirus-associated.

The sample was PBMCs. This rearrangement joins TRBV7-9 to TRBJ1-5, with D possibly matching TRBD1 (5 bases). The receptor comes from a woman in her twenties or thirties in good health and CMV-seronegative. CDR3 amino acids: CASSTSGGSGPQHF. The CDR3, as DNA: TGTGCCAGCAGCACATCGGGGGGGTCGGGGCCCCAGCATTTT.